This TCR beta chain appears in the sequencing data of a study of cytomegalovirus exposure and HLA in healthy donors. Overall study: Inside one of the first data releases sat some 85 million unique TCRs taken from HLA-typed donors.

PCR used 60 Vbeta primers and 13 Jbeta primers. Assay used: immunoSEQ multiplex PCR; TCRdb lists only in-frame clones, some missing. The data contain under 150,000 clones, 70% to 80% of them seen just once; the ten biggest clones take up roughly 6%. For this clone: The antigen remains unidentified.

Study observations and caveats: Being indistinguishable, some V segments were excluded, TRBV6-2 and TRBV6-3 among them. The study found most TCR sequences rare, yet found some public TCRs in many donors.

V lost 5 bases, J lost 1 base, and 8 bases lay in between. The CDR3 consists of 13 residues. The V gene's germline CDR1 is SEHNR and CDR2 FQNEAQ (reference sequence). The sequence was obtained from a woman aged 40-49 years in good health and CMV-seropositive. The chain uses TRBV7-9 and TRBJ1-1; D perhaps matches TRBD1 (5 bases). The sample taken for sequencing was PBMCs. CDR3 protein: CASSPRENTEAFF. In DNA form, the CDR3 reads TGTGCCAGCAGCCCCAGGGAGAACACTGAAGCTTTCTTT.